This T cell receptor beta chain derives from a study of shared clonotypes between healthy human individuals. The germline V gene has CDR1 SGHTS and CDR2 YDEGEE. J lost 5 bases, V lost 3 bases, and 8 bases had no gene match. The length of the CDR3 is 15 residues. Assay execution proceeded at the deep level. Profiled with immunoSEQ multiplex PCR; TCRdb holds only in-frame clones, not every one. This table holds about 1.5 million clones, 95% to 99% found once. This clonotype originated in a man younger than 40 in good health. The sample consisted of naive CD4+ T cells sorted from blood. Subset noted: CD45RA+ positively selected. V is TRBV5-8 and J is TRBJ2-7, with 10 bases fitting TRBD1. The CDR3 here is CASSSGQGTSHEQYF. DNA for the CDR3: TGTGCCAGCAGCTCGGGACAGGGGACTTCCCACGAGCAGTACTTC.